Following are 25 T cell receptor beta chains from one sample sequenced in a study of T cell responses to AZD1222 COVID-19 vaccine. Repertoires were generated with immunoSEQ multiplex PCR, while TCRdb's copy carries only in-frame clones and drops some. The sample has under 150,000 clones; 85% to 90% are singletons. Sample: peripheral blood, taken 28 days after the second AZD1222 dose. The receptors come from an adult who received the AZD1222 COVID-19 vaccine.

The genes are TRBV19 and TRBJ1-2; D is undetermined. The CDR3 loop spans 14 amino acids. V was trimmed by 3 bases and J by 4 bases, leaving 12 bases between them. Germline V gene data show CDR1 as LNHDA and CDR2 as SQIVND (reference sequence). CDR3: CASSIGIGPYGYTF. The CDR3 DNA reads as TGTGCCAGTAGTATCGGCATAGGGCCCTATGGCTACACCTTC.

This clone was seen once. The rearrangement uses TRBV30 and TRBJ2-7; TRBD2 agrees at 8 bases. The CDR3 has 14 residues. Germline V gives CDR1 GTSNPN, CDR2 SVGIG (reference sequence). V lost 2 bases to trimming and J lost 4 bases; unmatched junction nucleotides: 7. CDR3 DNA: TGTGCCTGGAGTCCCGGGAGGGGGGGTTACGAGCAGTACTTC. Protein product: CAWSPGRGGYEQYF. Full variable domain (rest looked up from reference TRBV30 and TRBJ2-7): SQTIHQWPATLVQPVGSPLSLECTVEGTSNPNLYWYRQAAGRGLQLLFYSVGIGQISSEVPQNLSASRPQDRQFILSSKKLLLSDSGFYLCAWSPGRGGYEQYFGPGTRLTVT.

CDR3 DNA sequence: TGTGCCAGCAGTTACTCGATCCAGGGATCCACTGAAGCTTTCTTT. This sequence encodes CASSYSIQGSTEAFF. The chain carries TRBV6-6 and TRBJ1-1; maybe TRBD1 (5 bases). Trimming cost V 0 bases and J 4 bases, with 12 bases left between them. Germline V gene lookup returns CDR1 MNHNY and CDR2 SVGAGI (reference sequence). The CDR3 is made up of 15 amino acids.

The J gene is TRBJ2-7, the V gene TRBV21-1; the D call in the table, TRBD2, was not verified against the DNA. TRBV21-1 is a pseudogene segment. The CDR3 runs 13 residues. CDR3 sequence (DNA): TGTGCCAGCAGCAAAAAGCGGAGGTACGAGCAGTACGTC. Translating gives CASSKKRRYEQYV.

The gene calls are TRBV27 and TRBJ2-7; TRBD1 aligns across 8 bases. Germline-derived CDR1 and CDR2 are MNHEY and SMNVEV (reference sequence). The CDR3 length is 16 residues. V lost 2 bases and J lost 5; bases outside the gene matches: 11. The CDR3, as DNA: TGTGCCAGCAGTTTAAAGGCAGGGGGCGCACCCAACGAGCAGTACTTC. As protein: CASSLKAGGAPNEQYF.

This sequence joins TRBV19 and TRBJ1-6; a possible D gene is TRBD1 (5 bases). From germline, CDR1 is LNHDA and CDR2 SQIVND (reference sequence). The CDR3 spans 13 residues. Trimming pared 3 bases from V and 7 bases from J, leaving 7 bases between. CDR3 loop: CASSMWGNSPLHF. In nucleotides, the CDR3 is TGTGCCAGTAGTATGTGGGGGAATTCACCCCTCCACTTT.

The chain carries TRBV7-3 and TRBJ2-5; 7 bases fit TRBD1. The CDR3 is 16 residues long. CDR1 SGHTA and CDR2 FQGTGA come from the germline V gene. J was trimmed by 4 bases and V by 5 bases; bases with no gene match: 13. The CDR3 nucleotides read TGTGCCAGCAGCCGAAACCCGACAGGGATGGGAGAGACCCAGTACTTC. Its protein is CASSRNPTGMGETQYF.

The table lists this clone with a count of one. V is TRBV7-9 and J is TRBJ2-5; 7 bases agree with TRBD2. The CDR3 is made up of 17 amino acids. The J segment lost 1 base and the V segment lost 5 bases, leaving 13 bases of the junction unmatched. The V gene's germline CDR1 is SEHNR and CDR2 FQNEAQ (reference sequence). The CDR3 DNA reads TGTGCCAGCAGCCCCACCGGGCTAGCGGAGGCCCAAGAGACCCAGTACTTC. This encodes CASSPTGLAEAQETQYF. Full variable domain (rest looked up from reference TRBV7-9 and TRBJ2-5): DTGVSQNPRHKITKRGQNVTFRCDPISEHNRLYWYRQTLGQGPEFLTYFQNEAQLEKSRLLSDRFSAERPKGSFSTLEIQRTEQGDSAMYLCASSPTGLAEAQETQYFGPGTRLLVL.

This clone was recorded a few times. The gene calls are TRBV6-5 and TRBJ1-2; TRBD1 is a possible D gene (5 bases). Trimming removed 6 bases from V and 0 bases from J, with 11 bases in between. Germline loops: CDR1 MNHEY, CDR2 SVGAGI. The CDR3 has 14 residues. The CDR3 bases are TGTGCCAGCAGGTGGGGGTCTACTAACTATGGCTACACCTTC. This sequence encodes CASRWGSTNYGYTF.

The chain links TRBV7-8 to TRBJ2-3, with 16 bases that match TRBD2. J lost 2 bases, V lost 0 bases, and 11 bases had no gene match. Germline CDR1 and CDR2: SGHVS and FQNEAQ. The CDR3 is 21 residues long. CDR3 sequence (DNA): TGTGCCAGCAGCTTAGCGCGTAGGGGACTAGCGGGAGGGGGATCCACAGATACGCAGTATTTT. Amino acid sequence: CASSLARRGLAGGGSTDTQYF. The full variable domain, completed using reference TRBV7-8 and TRBJ2-3, is GAGVSQSPRYKVAKRGQDVALRCDPISGHVSLFWYQQALGQGPEFLTYFQNEAQLDKSGLPSDRFFAERPEGSVSTLKIQRTQQEDSAVYLCASSLARRGLAGGGSTDTQYFGPGTRLTVL.

The rearrangement uses TRBV19 and TRBJ2-2, with TRBD2 identical over 13 bases. CDR1 is LNHDA and CDR2 is SQIVND in the germline V gene (reference sequence). Trimming removed 4 bases from V and 1 base from J; junction bases left unmatched: 3. CDR3 length equals 17 residues. This CDR3 reads CASSTTSGRVNTGELFF. CDR3 nucleotides: TGTGCCAGTAGTACCACTAGCGGGAGGGTGAACACCGGGGAGCTGTTTTTT.

This clone was detected only once. This chain joins TRBV5-4 and TRBJ2-1, with TRBD2 matching 15 bases. J lost 8 bases, V lost 4 bases, and 13 bases had no gene match. This CDR3 is 18 amino acids long. Germline-derived CDR1 and CDR2 are SGHNT and YYREEE (reference sequence). The DNA of the CDR3 is TGTGCCAGCAGCCCCGGTGGGACTAGCGGGAGGATTCGACATGAGCAGTTCTTC. Translated: CASSPGGTSGRIRHEQFF.

This chain connects TRBV10-3 to TRBJ1-2; D not certain. V lost 4 bases to trimming and J lost 11 bases, with 23 bases between them. This CDR3 comprises 15 residues. Germline V gene data show CDR1 as ENHRY and CDR2 as SYGVKD. CDR3 region: CAISGAGSLREGYTF. Here the CDR3 DNA reads TGTGCCATCAGTGGTGCCGGGTCTCTCAGAGAGGGTTACACCTTC.

The rearrangement links TRBV7-2 to TRBJ1-5, with D tentatively TRBD1 (5 bases). Trimming stripped 5 bases from V and 7 bases from J, with 15 bases between. Germline V gene lookup returns CDR1 SGHTA and CDR2 FQGNSA. CDR3 length equals 14 residues. Here the CDR3 DNA reads TGTGCCAGCAGCCGTCCAGGGTCCGAACAGCCCCAGCATTTT. This codes for CASSRPGSEQPQHF.

V is TRBV7-9 and J is TRBJ1-5, with TRBD1 matching over 9 bases. Germline V gene lookup returns CDR1 SEHNR and CDR2 FQNEAQ (reference sequence). V lost 5 bases, J lost 0 bases, and 2 bases stayed unmatched. This CDR3 is built from 15 residues. The CDR3 sequence is CASSRTGDSNQPQHF. In nucleotides, the CDR3 is TGTGCCAGCAGCCGGACAGGGGATAGCAATCAGCCCCAGCATTTT.

The V gene is TRBV11-1, the J gene TRBJ2-3; D is perhaps TRBD1 or TRBD2 (6 bases each). This CDR3 contains 15 residues. Germline-derived CDR1 and CDR2 are SGHAT and FQDESV (reference sequence). V gave up 4 bases and J gave up 1 base, with 12 bases separating them. DNA of the CDR3: TGTGCCAGCAGCTCCCGGGGGCCTGGCACAGATACGCAGTATTTT. It encodes CASSSRGPGTDTQYF.

The V gene is TRBV3-1 (or the pseudogene TRBV3-2), the J gene TRBJ2-1; D gene unclear. CDR3 length: 16 residues. V was pared by 4 bases and J by 2 bases, with 15 bases between. The germline V gene has CDR1 LGHDT and CDR2 YNNKEL (reference sequence). DNA for the CDR3: TGTGCCAGCAGCCCTCCGGGTAGCTCGACCTACAATGAGCAGTTCTTC. It encodes CASSPPGSSTYNEQFF.

This chain connects TRBV11-2 to TRBJ1-6; D not resolved. Deletions cut 3 bases from V and 9 bases from J, with 12 bases between. Germline V CDR1 and CDR2: SGHAT, FQNNGV. This CDR3 region has 14 residues. The CDR3 loop reads CASSLNPEGSPLHF. CDR3 bases: TGTGCCAGCAGCTTGAATCCGGAGGGTTCACCCCTCCACTTT.

The V gene is TRBV4-2, the J gene TRBJ2-3, with 12 nucleotides matching TRBD2. Germline CDR1 reads LGHNA; CDR2 reads YNFKEQ. CDR3 length equals 15 residues. V gave up 3 bases and J gave up 4 bases; unmatched junction bases: 2. CDR3 protein: CASSQLAGGADTQYF. The CDR3 DNA is TGTGCCAGCAGCCAGCTAGCGGGGGGGGCAGATACGCAGTATTTT.

The chain recombines TRBV27 with TRBJ1-3; 9 bases line up with TRBD1. V lost 5 bases, J lost 1 base, and 15 bases stayed unmatched. CDR3 length equals 19 residues. Germline-derived CDR1 and CDR2 are MNHEY and SMNVEV (reference sequence). For the CDR3, the DNA is TGTGCCAGCAGTAGAACCCTCATCGGACAGGGGACATCTGGAAACACCATATATTTT. Protein product: CASSRTLIGQGTSGNTIYF.

The chain joins TRBV24-1 to TRBJ2-2; D is undetermined. V was trimmed by 1 base and J by 5 bases, leaving 13 bases between them. Looked up from germline, CDR1 is KGHDR and CDR2 is SFDVKD. The CDR3 has 16 residues. CDR3 sequence (DNA): TGTGCCACCAGTGATTTTTGGACGGCGAGTACCGGGGAGCTGTTTTTT. Its translation: CATSDFWTASTGELFF.

The CDR3 bases are TGCAGTGCTAGTAGGGGGATCGGTGTCACTGAAGCTTTCTTT. Translation gives CSASRGIGVTEAFF. This sequence joins TRBV20-1 and TRBJ1-1; a possible D gene is TRBD1 (6 bases). V lost 3 bases to trimming and J lost 4 bases, with 15 bases between them. The CDR3 spans 14 residues. CDR1 DFQATT and CDR2 SNEGSKA come from the germline V gene (reference sequence).

This clone has only one observation. The genes are TRBV15 and TRBJ1-1; 10 positions agree with TRBD1. The CDR3 contains 16 residues. Germline trimming cut 1 base from V and 7 bases from J; bases unmatched to any gene: 9. Germline V gene lookup returns CDR1 LNHNV and CDR2 YYDKDF (reference sequence). The CDR3 sequence: CATSRVVSTGGNEAFF. The CDR3, as DNA: TGTGCCACCAGCAGAGTAGTATCGACAGGGGGCAATGAAGCTTTCTTT. The variable domain in full, completed from reference TRBV15 and TRBJ1-1, reads DAMVIQNPRYQVTQFGKPVTLSCSQTLNHNVMYWYQQKSSQAPKLLFHYYDKDFNNEADTPDNFQSRRPNTSFCFLDIRSPGLGDTAMYLCATSRVVSTGGNEAFFGQGTRLTVV.

This chain uses TRBV28 with TRBJ1-2; tentatively, D is TRBD1 (6 bases). Trimming stripped 6 bases from V and 0 bases from J, with 17 bases between. The CDR3 spans 16 residues. Germline CDR1 and CDR2: MDHEN and SYDVKM. CDR3 protein: CASRGPGAISNYGYTF. CDR3 nucleotide sequence: TGTGCCAGCAGGGGTCCAGGGGCAATATCTAACTATGGCTACACCTTC.

The V and J genes are TRBV29-1 and TRBJ1-2; weak D call: TRBD1 (5 bases). The CDR3 length is 15 residues. Germline V gives CDR1 SQVTM, CDR2 ANQGSEA. Trimming stripped 3 bases from V and 5 bases from J, with 19 bases between. This CDR3 is CSVDQGGRDRYGYTF. In DNA, the CDR3 is TGCAGCGTTGATCAGGGAGGAAGGGATCGGTATGGCTACACCTTC.